Listed here are 14 T cell receptor beta chains from one sample, sequenced in a study of T cells expressing NK-cell markers (dated by TCRdb to the early 2020s). Preparation of the library involved 5' RACE. Sequenced using an Illumina HiSeq 2000. The reads went through TCRdb reprocessing, and each CDR3 protein sequence gets one entry with no DNA. The record for this sample contains some 460,000 distinct CDR3 sequences. 1.4% of the sample lies in the top ten. The sequencing input was blood T cells: a sorted CD56 or NKG2C T cell subset, CD4+ or CD8+ T cells, or bulk PBMC T cells (not recorded which). These receptors originate from a woman aged 45 to 65 in good health. Donor details come from another sample of the same person, matched by shared clones.

The chain links TRBV20-1 to TRBJ1-1; the TRBD1 assignment by TCRdb is unverifiable without DNA. The CDR3 sequence is 12 residues long. Per germline, CDR1 DFQATT and CDR2 SNEGSKA (reference sequence). CDR3 loop: CSAERTGTEAFF.

The CDR3 protein is CASSPDSGANVLTF. The chain carries TRBV5-6 and TRBJ2-6. CDR1 is SGHDT, CDR2 YYEEEE, per germline. The CDR3 covers 14 residues.

This chain uses TRBV6-6 with TRBJ2-3. The CDR3 has 13 residues. Germline CDR1 and CDR2: MNHNY and SVGAGI (reference sequence). The CDR3 region is CASSYRGTDTQYF.

This sequence joins TRBV7-2 and TRBJ2-1; the TCRdb D gene call, TRBD1, has no DNA to confirm it. This CDR3 is 14 amino acids long. CDR1 SGHTA and CDR2 FQGNSA come from the germline V gene. The CDR3 here is CASSPAGTAYRQFF. Using reference TRBV7-2 and TRBJ2-1 for the parts outside the CDR3, the full variable domain is GAGVSQSPSNKVTEKGKDVELRCDPISGHTALYWYRQSLGQGLEFLIYFQGNSAPDKSGLPSDRFSAERTGGSVSTLTIQRTQQEDSAVYLCASSPAGTAYRQFFGPGTRLTVL.

The rearrangement links TRBV7-9 to TRBJ1-4; TCRdb lists TRBD1, though no DNA is available to test this call. The CDR3 covers 14 residues. Germline values: CDR1 SEHNR, CDR2 FQNEAQ (reference sequence). This chain's CDR3 is CASRMTGAQSKLFF.

This chain links TRBV4-2 with TRBJ2-7; checking the TCRdb D call of TRBD2 is not possible without DNA. CDR1 is LGHNA, CDR2 YNFKEQ, per germline. The CDR3 contains 16 residues. The CDR3 loop reads CASSHEIAGASYEQYF.

The rearrangement joins TRBV5-1 to TRBJ1-6. The V gene's germline CDR1 is SGHRS and CDR2 YFSETQ. The length of the CDR3 is 14 residues. CDR3: CASSLAGDYSPLHF.

CDR3: CSASGGDTQYF. J is TRBJ2-3 and V is TRBV20-1; the TCRdb call, TRBD1, lacks DNA for checking. This CDR3 has 11 amino acids. Germline V gives CDR1 DFQATT, CDR2 SNEGSKA (reference sequence).

This chain connects TRBV12-3 or TRBV12-4 to TRBJ2-4; TCRdb's D call of TRBD1 is untestable without DNA. The CDR3 extends over 16 amino acids. CDR3 residues: CASSMVAGGGGNIQYF.

The chain couples TRBV20-1 to TRBJ2-6. The V gene's germline CDR1 is DFQATT and CDR2 SNEGSKA (reference sequence). CDR3 length equals 14 residues. Here the CDR3 reads CSAPLRPGANVLTF.

The chain is built from TRBV2 and TRBJ1-1. The CDR3 is 12 residues long. Germline CDR1 reads SNHLY; CDR2 reads FYNNEI. CDR3 region: CASSVSVREAFF. Looking up the rest from reference TRBV2 and TRBJ1-1 gives the full variable domain: EPEVTQTPSHQVTQMGQEVILRCVPISNHLYFYWYRQILGQKVEFLVSFYNNEISEKSEIFDDQFSVERPDGSNFTLKIRSTKLEDSAMYFCASSVSVREAFFGQGTRLTVV.

V usage is TRBV12-3 or TRBV12-4 and J usage is TRBJ2-2; the D call of TRBD1 rests on TCRdb alone, since no DNA is present to check it. The CDR3 is made up of 15 amino acids. The CDR3 is CASSLTGGRSGELFF.

The genes are TRBV10-3 and TRBJ1-2. Germline assignment: CDR1 ENHRY and CDR2 SYGVKD. The CDR3 length is 12 residues. The chain's CDR3 is CAISESDYGYTF.

The chain recombines TRBV6-6 with TRBJ2-2; TCRdb reports TRBD2, a call that lacks DNA to check it against. The CDR3 totals 15 residues. Looked up from germline, CDR1 is MNHNY and CDR2 is SVGAGI (reference sequence). The CDR3: CASSTSGIVSGELFF.